One and the same sample provided the 28 T cell receptor beta chains below, sequenced in a study of shared clonotypes between healthy human individuals. Repertoires were generated with immunoSEQ multiplex PCR, while TCRdb's copy carries only in-frame clones and drops some. The table has 2 million to 3 million clones, more than 85% seen once. Material: naive CD4+ T cells from PBMCs. Subset in this sample: CD45RA+ positively selected. Receptors were obtained from a man aged 18 to 29 in good health. Some clones in this sample may be carry-over from other donors' samples.

The DNA of the CDR3 is TGTGCCAGCAGCCTAGACAACGAGCAGTACTTC. Translating gives CASSLDNEQYF. The J gene is TRBJ2-7, the V gene TRBV7-2, with D uncertain. The CDR3 loop spans 11 amino acids. With 5 bases removed from V and 5 bases from J, the gap between germline ends came to 7 bases. The V gene's germline CDR1 is SGHTA and CDR2 FQGNSA.

This chain uses TRBV7-7 with TRBJ1-4; tentatively, D is TRBD1 (6 bases). Per the germline V gene, CDR1 is SSHAT and CDR2 is FNYEAQ (reference sequence). The ends were cut back, 4 bases at V and 4 bases at J, with 13 bases in the middle. The length of the CDR3 is 15 residues. CDR3: CASSSRQEINEKLFF. The DNA for the CDR3 is TGTGCCAGCAGCTCCCGACAGGAAATTAATGAAAAACTGTTTTTT. Full variable domain (outside the CDR3, taken from reference TRBV7-7 and TRBJ1-4): GAGVSQSPRYKVTKRGQDVTLRCDPISSHATLYWYQQALGQGPEFLTYFNYEAQPDKSGLPSDRFSAERPEGSISTLTIQRTEQRDSAMYRCASSSRQEINEKLFFGSGTQLSVL.

This clone occurred once. The rearrangement uses TRBV28 and TRBJ1-2, with D unresolved. V gave up 3 bases and J gave up 2 bases, with 4 bases separating them. CDR1 is MDHEN, CDR2 SYDVKM, per germline. The CDR3 contains 12 residues. CDR3 bases: TGTGCCAGCAGTTTTGAAAACTATGGCTACACCTTC. It yields the protein CASSFENYGYTF.

The CDR3 DNA follows: TGTGCCAGCAGGGGGACTAGGGGGAGTAATGAGCAGTTCTTC. It yields the protein CASRGTRGSNEQFF. The chain has TRBV5-6 and TRBJ2-1, with 8 bases fitting TRBD2. V lost 5 bases to trimming and J lost 7 bases; unmatched junction nucleotides: 8. Germline V gene data show CDR1 as SGHDT and CDR2 as YYEEEE. CDR3 length: 14 amino acids.

The chain couples TRBV5-5 to TRBJ2-1; 12 bases are a match to TRBD2. V was pared by 3 bases and J by 6 bases, with 4 bases of the junction left unmatched. Germline CDR1 reads SGHKS; CDR2 reads YYEKEE (reference sequence). The CDR3 loop spans 15 amino acids. CDR3 protein: CASSSTSGGLNEQFF. The CDR3 bases are TGTGCCAGCAGCTCGACTAGCGGGGGACTCAATGAGCAGTTCTTC.

The CDR3 sequence: CASSPQLNEQFF. The CDR3 nucleotides read TGTGCCAGCAGCCCACAGCTTAATGAGCAGTTCTTC. V is TRBV9 and J is TRBJ2-1; D ambiguous. Trimming pared 4 bases from V and 7 bases from J, leaving 9 bases between. Germline V gene sequence: CDR1 SGDLS, CDR2 YYNGEE. This CDR3 spans 12 amino acids.

V is TRBV27 and J is TRBJ1-3; no definite D call. The CDR3 spans 15 residues. With 1 base removed from V and 4 bases from J, the gap between germline ends came to 11 bases. The V gene's germline CDR1 is MNHEY and CDR2 SMNVEV (reference sequence). In nucleotides, the CDR3 is TGTGCCAGCAGTTTATTGGGCGGGTCCGGAAACACCATATATTTT. Translation: CASSLLGGSGNTIYF.

Of note for this clone: Other DNA sequences in this specimen translate into the identical CDR3. V gene TRBV5-1 combines with J gene TRBJ1-1; D is unclear. The V and J ends lost 0 bases and 1 base respectively, with 7 bases between them. Germline CDR1 reads SGHRS; CDR2 reads YFSETQ. The CDR3 runs 14 residues. The CDR3 reads CASSLVPPNTEAFF. CDR3 nucleotide sequence: TGCGCCAGCAGCTTGGTCCCCCCGAACACTGAAGCTTTCTTT.

V usage is TRBV7-2 and J usage is TRBJ2-1; D may correspond to TRBD1 or TRBD2 (5 bases each). The germline V gene has CDR1 SGHTA and CDR2 FQGNSA. The ends were cut back, 5 bases at V and 3 bases at J, with 14 bases in the middle. The CDR3 length is 15 residues. The CDR3 is CASSTGTTNYNEQFF. CDR3 nucleotide sequence: TGTGCCAGCAGCACCGGGACCACGAACTACAATGAGCAGTTCTTC.

This chain joins TRBV9 and TRBJ2-2; no firm D call. V gave up 2 bases and J gave up 6 bases, with 14 bases separating them. Germline CDR1 and CDR2: SGDLS and YYNGEE. The CDR3 runs 15 residues. The CDR3 reads CASSVHRSFAGELFF. The CDR3 DNA reads TGTGCCAGCAGCGTCCATCGTAGCTTCGCCGGGGAGCTGTTTTTT. The whole variable domain, remainder taken from reference TRBV9 and TRBJ2-2, is DSGVTQTPKHLITATGQRVTLRCSPRSGDLSVYWYQQSLDQGLQFLIQYYNGEERAKGNILERFSAQQFPDLHSELNLSSLELGDSALYFCASSVHRSFAGELFFGEGSRLTVL.

The chain carries TRBV28 and TRBJ2-3; the match to TRBD1 covers 8 bases. Trimming at V came to 5 bases and at J to 2 bases, leaving 3 bases not matched to a gene. From germline, CDR1 is MDHEN and CDR2 SYDVKM. The CDR3 has 14 residues. The chain's CDR3 is CASSRQGHTDTQYF. The CDR3 DNA follows: TGTGCCAGCAGTAGACAGGGGCACACAGATACGCAGTATTTT.

This clone was seen just once. The rearrangement uses TRBV7-3 and TRBJ1-1; TRBD1 matches at 9 bases. Germline V gene sequence: CDR1 SGHTA, CDR2 FQGTGA. Trimming at V came to 6 bases and at J to 3 bases, leaving 20 bases not matched to a gene. The CDR3 is 19 amino acids. The DNA for the CDR3 is TGTGCCAGCAGGTCTACAGGGGGCGCGCGGTTACAGGTGGACACTGAAGCTTTCTTT. Translation: CASRSTGGARLQVDTEAFF.

This clone is a singleton in its sample. The chain has TRBV28 and TRBJ2-7; D uncertain. CDR1 is MDHEN, CDR2 SYDVKM, per germline. With 6 bases removed from V and 3 bases from J, the gap between germline ends came to 12 bases. CDR3 size: 13 residues. The CDR3 protein is CASSQPPVYEQYF. The CDR3 DNA is TGTGCCAGCAGCCAACCCCCAGTCTACGAGCAGTACTTC. The whole variable domain, filled in from reference TRBV28 and TRBJ2-7, reads DVKVTQSSRYLVKRTGEKVFLECVQDMDHENMFWYRQDPGLGLRLIYFSYDVKMKEKGDIPEGYSVSREKKERFSLILESASTNQTSMYLCASSQPPVYEQYFGPGTRLTVT.

This chain links TRBV7-9 with TRBJ2-7, with 7 bases lining up with TRBD2. Trimming took 6 bases from V and 7 from J; bases not matched to a gene: 6. The CDR3 has 12 residues. CDR1 and CDR2 from the germline V gene are SEHNR and FQNEAQ (reference sequence). The CDR3 loop is CASSRTSAEQYF. In nucleotides, the CDR3 is TGTGCCAGCAGTCGCACTAGCGCTGAGCAGTACTTC.

This chain connects TRBV29-1 to TRBJ1-5, with TRBD1 as a possible D gene (5 bases). The CDR3 runs to 12 residues. V was clipped by 3 bases and J by 3 bases, with 6 bases between them. Germline CDR1 reads SQVTM; CDR2 reads ANQGSEA. The CDR3, as DNA: TGCAGCGTTGAGGGGCCCAATCAGCCCCAGCATTTT. This gives the protein CSVEGPNQPQHF. The full variable domain, rest sourced from reference TRBV29-1 and TRBJ1-5, is SAVISQKPSRDICQRGTSLTIQCQVDSQVTMMFWYRQQPGQSLTLIATANQGSEATYESGFVIDKFPISRPNLTFSTLTVSNMSPEDSSIYLCSVEGPNQPQHFGDGTRLSIL.

This clone has only one observation. This rearrangement joins TRBV2 to TRBJ1-1; weak D call: TRBD1 (5 bases). The CDR3 extends over 17 amino acids. Germline V gene lookup returns CDR1 SNHLY and CDR2 FYNNEI. The V gene lost 2 bases and the J gene lost 1 base, with 17 bases spanning the gap. The DNA for the CDR3 is TGTGCCAGCAGTGAACCCCTCCTTGGGGGAACGAACACTGAAGCTTTCTTT. Translating gives CASSEPLLGGTNTEAFF.

This clone was seen only a few times. The chain combines TRBV6-4 with TRBJ1-1, with D tentatively TRBD1 (5 bases). The germline CDR1 and CDR2 sequences are MRHNA and SNTAGT. This CDR3 contains 13 residues. The V end lost 5 bases, the J end lost 0 bases, and 7 bases lay between the germline ends. This CDR3 is CASSRQLNTEAFF. CDR3 in DNA: TGTGCCAGCAGTCGACAGTTGAACACTGAAGCTTTCTTT.

This clone has only a few counts. The chain carries TRBV7-9 and TRBJ1-1; TRBD1 matches at 9 bases. The CDR3 spans 14 residues. Trimming removed 5 bases from V and 5 bases from J; junction bases left unmatched: 6. In germline, CDR1 is SEHNR, CDR2 FQNEAQ (reference sequence). The CDR3, as DNA: TGTGCCAGCAGCCCCGGGACAGGGAGTACTGAAGCTTTCTTT. Its translation is CASSPGTGSTEAFF.

Written as DNA, the CDR3 is TGTGCCAGTATTGGTTCCGGACAGGGGGCAAGCACTGAAGCTTTCTTT. Its protein is CASIGSGQGASTEAFF. This rearrangement joins TRBV19 to TRBJ1-1; 11 bases are shared with TRBD1. From germline, CDR1 is LNHDA and CDR2 SQIVND (reference sequence). The V and J ends lost 7 bases and 4 bases, in that order; junction bases with no gene match: 11. The CDR3 consists of 16 residues.

This chain connects TRBV6-6 to TRBJ2-5; D assignment may be TRBD1 or TRBD2 (5 bases each). CDR1 MNHNY and CDR2 SVGAGI come from the germline V gene (reference sequence). This CDR3 has 13 residues. Trimming took off 4 bases at V and 5 bases at J, with 11 bases between the two ends. The CDR3 reads CASSFGGLETQYF. Here the CDR3 DNA reads TGTGCCAGCAGTTTTGGGGGATTGGAGACCCAGTACTTC.

The rearrangement uses TRBV25-1 and TRBJ2-3, with D possibly being TRBD2 (5 bases). V lost 2 bases to trimming and J lost 2 bases, with 14 bases between them. The CDR3 spans 16 residues. Looked up from germline, CDR1 is MGHDK and CDR2 is SYGVNS. DNA of the CDR3: TGTGCCAGCAGTGAACCCCTAGCAGGTCTCACAGATACGCAGTATTTT. Translated, it gives CASSEPLAGLTDTQYF.

The genes are TRBV18 and TRBJ1-5; D remains unclear. The V gene's germline CDR1 is KGHSH and CDR2 LQKENI. The CDR3 totals 15 residues. The V gene lost 1 base and the J gene lost 2 bases, with 9 bases spanning the gap. CDR3 sequence: CASSPRQAGNQPQHF. In DNA, the CDR3 is TGTGCCAGCTCACCACGGCAGGCGGGCAATCAGCCCCAGCATTTT.

The V call is TRBV5-1, the J call TRBJ2-3; TRBD1 matches 8 bases. This CDR3 is 19 amino acids long. Germline CDR1 and CDR2: SGHRS and YFSETQ. The V segment lost 2 bases and the J segment 2 bases; nucleotides outside the gene matches: 16. CDR3 in amino acids: CASSLRYDRGPSNTDTQYF. In DNA, the CDR3 is TGCGCCAGCAGCTTACGCTACGACAGGGGACCTTCAAACACAGATACGCAGTATTTT.

The CDR3 DNA sequence: TGCAGCGTTGGGATCTTGGCAGGGGAAGAGACCCAGTACTTC. Amino acid sequence: CSVGILAGEETQYF. This sequence joins TRBV29-1 and TRBJ2-5, with TRBD1 as a possible D gene (6 bases). The CDR3 consists of 14 residues. Trimming stripped 4 bases from V and 3 bases from J, with 15 bases between. Germline V lookup: CDR1 SQVTM, CDR2 ANQGSEA.

The chain employs TRBV11-2 and TRBJ2-1, with 8 bases identical to TRBD1. CDR3 length equals 15 residues. Per germline, CDR1 SGHAT and CDR2 FQNNGV. The junction had 4 bases not matched to a gene; V was cut back by 5 bases and J by 1 base. This CDR3 reads CASSRTGGSYNEQFF. The CDR3 coding sequence is TGTGCCAGCAGCCGAACAGGGGGGTCCTACAATGAGCAGTTCTTC.

V usage is TRBV7-2 and J usage is TRBJ1-2; D might be TRBD1 (6 bases). The germline V gene has CDR1 SGHTA and CDR2 FQGNSA. V was pared by 5 bases and J by 4 bases, with 11 bases between. This CDR3 is built from 13 residues. Here the CDR3 DNA reads TGTGCCAGCAGCCGAGACAGGTTCTATGGCTACACCTTC. Its protein is CASSRDRFYGYTF.

The V and J genes are TRBV29-1 and TRBJ2-3, with a possible D match to TRBD1 (5 bases). This CDR3 contains 15 residues. Germline loops: CDR1 SQVTM, CDR2 ANQGSEA. Trimming removed 5 bases at V and 2 bases at J, with 17 bases between. The CDR3 sequence is CSVKRVSDNTDTQYF. The DNA for the CDR3 is TGCAGCGTTAAAAGGGTTTCGGACAACACAGATACGCAGTATTTT.

The chain links TRBV28 to TRBJ2-3; 13 nucleotides agree with TRBD2. This CDR3 has 20 residues. The junction had 14 bases not matched to a gene; V was cut back by 5 bases and J by 0 bases. Germline CDR1 and CDR2: MDHEN and SYDVKM. CDR3 loop: CASSTRTSGSRMFSTDTQYF. CDR3 nucleotides: TGTGCCAGCAGTACGCGGACTAGCGGGAGCCGGATGTTTAGCACAGATACGCAGTATTTT.